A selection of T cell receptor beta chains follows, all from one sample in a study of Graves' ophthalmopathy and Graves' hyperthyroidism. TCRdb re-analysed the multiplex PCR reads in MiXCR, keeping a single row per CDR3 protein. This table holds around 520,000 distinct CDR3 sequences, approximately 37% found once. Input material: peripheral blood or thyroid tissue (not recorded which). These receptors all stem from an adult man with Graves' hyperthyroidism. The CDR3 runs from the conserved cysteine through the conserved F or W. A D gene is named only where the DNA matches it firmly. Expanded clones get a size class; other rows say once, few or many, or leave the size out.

CDR3: CSARTSGGGEQFF
DNA: TGCAGTGCTCGGACTAGCGGGGGGGGTGAGCAGTTCTTC
D: TRBD2
J: TRBJ2-1
V: TRBV20-1
size: NA

CDR3: CASSLWQSTDTQYF
DNA: TGTGCCAGCAGCTTGTGGCAGAGCACAGATACGCAGTATTTT
D: NA
J: TRBJ2-3
V: TRBV7-9
size: NA

CDR3: CSARGRMNTEAFF
DNA: TGCAGTGCTAGGGGCAGGATGAACACTGAAGCTTTCTTT
D: NA
J: TRBJ1-1
V: TRBV20-1
size: NA

CDR3: CSVGFLGGETQYF
DNA: TGCAGCGTTGGCTTTCTCGGGGGCGAGACCCAGTACTTC
D: NA
J: TRBJ2-5
V: TRBV29-1
size: NA

CDR3: CSGTGTANQKLFF
DNA: TGCAGCGGGACCGGGACAGCTAATCAAAAACTGTTTTTT
D: TRBD1
J: TRBJ1-4
V: TRBV20-1
size: many

CDR3: CASSSLREMVQPQHF
DNA: TGTGCCAGCAGTTCCTTGAGGGAGATGGTTCAGCCCCAGCATTTT
D: NA
J: TRBJ1-5
V: TRBV25-1
size: few

CDR3: CSVRTGVDQPQHF
DNA: TGCAGCGTCAGGACAGGGGTGGATCAGCCCCAGCATTTT
D: TRBD1
J: TRBJ1-5
V: TRBV29-1
size: many

CDR3: CASRVVAGWTQYF
DNA: TGTGCCAGCAGGGTTGTGGCGGGTTGGACCCAGTACTTC
D: NA
J: TRBJ2-5
V: TRBV2
size: many

CDR3: CASSLARGLELGYTF
DNA: TGTGCCAGCAGCTTAGCGCGGGGTTTGGAGTTGGGCTACACCTTC
D: NA
J: TRBJ1-2
V: TRBV7-8
size: NA

CDR3: CASSISDRGHYGYTF
DNA: TGTGCCAGTAGTATCTCGGACAGGGGACACTATGGCTACACCTTC
D: TRBD1
J: TRBJ1-2
V: TRBV19
size: many

CDR3: CASSPVSPGTSVGEQYF
DNA: TGTGCCAGCTCACCAGTTTCCCCTGGGACTAGCGTTGGCGAGCAGTACTTC
D: TRBD2
J: TRBJ2-7
V: TRBV18
size: NA

CDR3: CATSDGDSKKETQYF
DNA: TGTGCCACCAGTGACGGGGACAGCAAAAAAGAGACCCAGTACTTC
D: TRBD1
J: TRBJ2-5
V: TRBV24-1
size: many

CDR3: CSVSEGQGSSGANVLTF
DNA: TGCAGCGTCTCTGAGGGACAGGGGAGCTCTGGGGCCAACGTCCTGACTTTC
D: TRBD1
J: TRBJ2-6
V: TRBV29-1
size: NA

CDR3: CASSLSGQPNQPQHF
DNA: TGTGCCAGCAGTTTATCCGGACAGCCTAATCAGCCCCAGCATTTT
D: NA
J: TRBJ1-5
V: TRBV28
size: NA

CDR3: CAIRVTFEGELFF
DNA: TGTGCCATTCGGGTTACCTTCGAGGGGGAGCTGTTTTTT
D: NA
J: TRBJ2-2
V: TRBV12-3/TRBV12-4
size: many

CDR3: CASSRRVGQTEAFF
DNA: TGCGCCAGCAGCCGCCGGGTGGGGCAAACTGAAGCTTTCTTT
D: NA
J: TRBJ1-1
V: TRBV5-1
size: many

CDR3: CASSLGAGVLLSYEQYF
DNA: TGTGCCAGCAGCTTAGGGGCAGGGGTCCTACTTTCCTACGAGCAGTACTTC
D: NA
J: TRBJ2-7
V: TRBV7-9
size: many

CDR3: CASSITGYSSSYEQYF
DNA: TGTGCCAGCAGTATAACGGGGTATTCGAGCTCCTACGAGCAGTACTTC
D: NA
J: TRBJ2-7
V: TRBV28
size: NA

CDR3: CASMQVATDTQYF
DNA: TGTGCCAGCATGCAGGTCGCCACAGATACGCAGTATTTT
D: NA
J: TRBJ2-3
V: TRBV2
size: NA

CDR3: CASSLSRVARTGELFF
DNA: TGTGCCAGCAGCTTATCGAGGGTAGCGAGAACCGGGGAGCTGTTTTTT
D: NA
J: TRBJ2-2
V: TRBV7-6
size: many

CDR3: CASSASGAAGGLNEQFF
DNA: TGTGCCAGCAGCGCCTCTGGTGCAGCGGGGGGGCTCAATGAGCAGTTCTTC
D: TRBD2
J: TRBJ2-1
V: TRBV7-2
size: once

CDR3: CASRKLGAYGYTF
DNA: TGTGCCAGCAGGAAACTAGGGGCCTATGGCTACACCTTC
D: NA
J: TRBJ1-2
V: TRBV7-9
size: NA

CDR3: CASSPRGDETQYF
DNA: TGTGCCAGCAGCCCGCGGGGGGATGAGACCCAGTACTTC
D: TRBD2
J: TRBJ2-5
V: TRBV11-2
size: NA

CDR3: CASTQGELFF
DNA: TGTGCCAGCACCCAAGGGGAGCTGTTTTTT
D: NA
J: TRBJ2-2
V: TRBV12-3/TRBV12-4
size: NA

CDR3: CSAATVLIDEQYF
DNA: TGCAGTGCAGCGACAGTCCTAATCGACGAGCAGTACTTC
D: NA
J: TRBJ2-7
V: TRBV20-1
size: many

CDR3: CASSYMDILNQPQHF
DNA: TGTGCCAGCAGTTACATGGACATCTTAAATCAGCCCCAGCATTTT
D: NA
J: TRBJ1-5
V: TRBV6-6
size: many

CDR3: CASSGIGGIGENF
DNA: TGTGCCAGCTCCGGCATTGGGGGAATTGGGGAGAACTTC
D: NA
J: TRBJ2-7
V: TRBV2
size: once

CDR3: CASSLAGQGAGNTEAFF
DNA: TGTGCCAGCAGCTTAGCGGGACAGGGGGCGGGGAACACTGAAGCTTTCTTT
D: TRBD1
J: TRBJ1-1
V: TRBV7-6
size: few

CDR3: CASSLARRQETQYF
DNA: TGTGCCAGCAGCTTAGCTCGGCGCCAAGAGACCCAGTACTTC
D: NA
J: TRBJ2-5
V: TRBV7-2
size: NA

CDR3: CASSQKRGQGDPNEQYF
DNA: TGCGCCAGCAGCCAAAAAAGAGGACAGGGGGATCCCAACGAGCAGTACTTC
D: TRBD1
J: TRBJ2-7
V: TRBV4-1
size: NA

CDR3: CASSLATGRTDTQYF
DNA: TGTGCCAGCAGCTTAGCGACAGGGCGGACAGATACGCAGTATTTT
D: TRBD1
J: TRBJ2-3
V: TRBV7-6
size: many

CDR3: CASSESGFVGNDGYTF
DNA: TGTGCCAGCAGTGAATCAGGTTTCGTAGGGAATGACGGCTACACCTTC
D: NA
J: TRBJ1-2
V: TRBV6-1
size: many

CDR3: CASSGGQGSYGYTF
DNA: TGTGCCAGCAGTGGAGGACAGGGTTCCTATGGCTACACCTTC
D: TRBD1
J: TRBJ1-2
V: TRBV2
size: NA

CDR3: CATAAQGETQYF
DNA: TGTGCCACCGCTGCACAGGGGGAGACCCAGTACTTC
D: TRBD1
J: TRBJ2-5
V: TRBV10-3
size: many

CDR3: CSVEAMGQGAYEQYF
DNA: TGCAGCGTTGAAGCCATGGGACAGGGGGCCTACGAGCAGTACTTC
D: TRBD1
J: TRBJ2-7
V: TRBV29-1
size: many

CDR3: CASSLALENYEQYF
DNA: TGTGCCAGCAGCTTAGCACTGGAAAACTACGAGCAGTACTTC
D: NA
J: TRBJ2-7
V: TRBV7-9
size: many

CDR3: CASSSQYHEQYF
DNA: TGCGCCAGCAGCTCCCAATATCACGAGCAGTACTTC
D: NA
J: TRBJ2-7
V: TRBV5-1
size: NA

CDR3: CASSLQGAPSANVLTF
DNA: TGCGCCAGCAGCTTGCAGGGGGCGCCTAGTGCCAACGTCCTGACTTTC
D: TRBD1
J: TRBJ2-6
V: TRBV5-1
size: many

CDR3: CASSVSGQIGEAYGYTF
DNA: TGTGCCAGCAGCGTATCGGGACAGATAGGCGAAGCCTATGGCTACACCTTC
D: TRBD1
J: TRBJ1-2
V: TRBV9
size: once

CDR3: CSARQGVRVETQYF
DNA: TGCAGTGCCCGACAGGGGGTCCGAGTGGAGACCCAGTACTTC
D: TRBD1
J: TRBJ2-5
V: TRBV20-1
size: many

CDR3: CSSLGQGSYEQYF
DNA: TGCAGCAGTCTTGGACAGGGCTCCTACGAGCAGTACTTC
D: TRBD1
J: TRBJ2-7
V: TRBV29-1
size: NA

CDR3: CSASRYGSYEQYF
DNA: TGCAGTGCTAGTAGGTACGGAAGCTACGAGCAGTACTTC
D: NA
J: TRBJ2-7
V: TRBV20-1
size: many

CDR3: CASSFGTGERETQYF
DNA: TGTGCCAGCAGTTTTGGGACAGGGGAGAGGGAGACCCAGTACTTC
D: TRBD1
J: TRBJ2-5
V: TRBV6-5
size: NA